A single sample gave rise to the 23 T cell receptor beta chains below, sequenced in a study of blood T cell repertoires in COVID-19. The table came from immunoSEQ multiplex PCR; TCRdb's copy has only in-frame clones and leaves some out. Of approximately 170,000 clones listed, 70% to 90% are singletons. The sample was peripheral blood. All receptors derive from a woman over 75 with COVID-19, enrolled during active disease.

The chain couples TRBV20-1 to TRBJ2-1; tentatively, D is TRBD2 (6 bases). CDR1 and CDR2 from the germline V gene are DFQATT and SNEGSKA (reference sequence). The ends were cut back, 6 bases at V and 6 bases at J, with 15 bases in the middle. This CDR3 spans 13 amino acids. The CDR3 protein is CSASKIAANEQFF. CDR3 DNA: TGCAGTGCGAGTAAAATAGCGGCCAATGAGCAGTTCTTC.

Only a few counts were recorded for this clone. V is TRBV9 and J is TRBJ2-1; D remains unclear. Per germline, CDR1 SGDLS and CDR2 YYNGEE. The V end lost 1 base, the J end lost 4 bases, and 9 bases lay between the germline ends. This CDR3 contains 14 residues. The CDR3 coding sequence is TGTGCCAGCAGCGTATTGTCAGATTACAATGAGCAGTTCTTC. Its translation: CASSVLSDYNEQFF.

This sequence joins TRBV7-9 and TRBJ2-2; 9 bases line up with TRBD2. The junction had 8 bases not matched to a gene; V was cut back by 1 base and J by 5 bases. The CDR3 has 17 amino acids. The germline gives CDR1 SEHNR, CDR2 FQNEAQ (reference sequence). The CDR3 loop is CASSLGGGLATTGELFF. The DNA for the CDR3 is TGTGCCAGCAGCTTAGGAGGGGGACTAGCCACAACCGGGGAGCTGTTTTTT.

The chain employs TRBV10-2 and TRBJ2-7; perhaps TRBD2 as D (5 bases). CDR1 WSHSY and CDR2 SAAADI come from the germline V gene. The germline V and J ends were trimmed by 6 bases and 0 bases, with 12 bases remaining between them. This CDR3 is built from 14 residues. The CDR3 loop is CASRLDWNSYEQYF. CDR3 bases: TGCGCCAGCAGACTAGACTGGAACTCCTACGAGCAGTACTTC.

V usage is TRBV19 and J usage is TRBJ1-3; 7 nucleotides align to TRBD1. Germline V gene lookup returns CDR1 LNHDA and CDR2 SQIVND (reference sequence). The CDR3 has 14 amino acids. J gave up 3 bases and V 8 bases, and 7 bases lay outside the gene matches. The CDR3 nucleotides are TGTGCCAGTTGTGACAGGGAAGTTGGAAACACCATATATTTT. Amino acid sequence: CASCDREVGNTIYF. Full variable domain (rest looked up from reference TRBV19 and TRBJ1-3): DGGITQSPKYLFRKEGQNVTLSCEQNLNHDAMYWYRQDPGQGLRLIYYSQIVNDFQKGDIAEGYSVSREKKESFPLTVTSAQKNPTAFYLCASCDREVGNTIYFGEGSWLTVV.

The gene calls are TRBV28 and TRBJ1-2; TRBD1 might be the D (6 bases). CDR3 size: 12 residues. V was pared by 6 bases and J by 8 bases, with 13 bases between. Germline assignment: CDR1 MDHEN and CDR2 SYDVKM. CDR3 in DNA: TGTGCCAGCAGCACAGGGTTTAGAGGCTACACCTTC. Its protein product is CASSTGFRGYTF.

This clone was found a few times. The chain combines TRBV25-1 with TRBJ2-3; D unclear. CDR3 length: 16 residues. Deletions cut 3 bases from V and 0 bases from J, with 13 bases between. CDR1 and CDR2 (germline): MGHDK, SYGVNS. CDR3 sequence reads: CASSDRSAVSTDTQYF. In DNA, the CDR3 is TGTGCCAGCAGTGACCGGTCGGCGGTCAGCACAGATACGCAGTATTTT.

This clone was counted at least ten times. The chain couples TRBV5-8 to TRBJ2-1; D is possibly TRBD2 (6 bases). The V gene lost 4 bases and the J gene lost 0 bases, with 17 bases spanning the gap. The CDR3 runs to 17 residues. CDR1 and CDR2 (germline): SGHTS, YDEGEE. The CDR3 region has the DNA TGTGCCAGCAGCCCGATTGGGGGGTCTGTCTCCTACAATGAGCAGTTCTTC. Protein: CASSPIGGSVSYNEQFF.

The chain employs TRBV7-9 and TRBJ1-5, with D possibly TRBD1 on 5 matching bases. This CDR3 is 13 amino acids long. Trimming removed 4 bases from V and 7 bases from J, with 11 bases in between. Germline CDR1 reads SEHNR; CDR2 reads FQNEAQ (reference sequence). As DNA, the CDR3 is TGTGCCAGCAGCTCCCCGGGGGAACAGCCCCAGCATTTT. It is translated as CASSSPGEQPQHF. Variable domain in full (rest from reference TRBV7-9 and TRBJ1-5): DTGVSQNPRHKITKRGQNVTFRCDPISEHNRLYWYRQTLGQGPEFLTYFQNEAQLEKSRLLSDRFSAERPKGSFSTLEIQRTEQGDSAMYLCASSSPGEQPQHFGDGTRLSIL.

The rearrangement links TRBV7-3 to TRBJ2-1; D is perhaps TRBD2 (6 bases). Germline assignment: CDR1 SGHTA and CDR2 FQGTGA. The CDR3 consists of 13 residues. V was pared by 1 base and J by 6 bases, with 7 bases between. The CDR3 loop reads CASSLSGANEQFF. The CDR3 DNA follows: TGTGCCAGCAGCTTAAGCGGGGCCAATGAGCAGTTCTTC.

A few counts support this clone. The rearrangement uses TRBV3-1 (or the pseudogene TRBV3-2) and TRBJ1-2; 8 positions match TRBD1. The V gene's germline CDR1 is LGHDT and CDR2 YNNKEL (reference sequence). With V trimmed by 6 bases and J by 6 bases, 12 bases remained unmatched. This CDR3 has 15 residues. In nucleotides, the CDR3 is TGTGCCAGCAGACCAAATAACGGACAGGGAGATGGCTACACCTTC. Residues: CASRPNNGQGDGYTF.

The CDR3 nucleotides are TGCAGCGTTGAGAGAATCATATCAGGGGGTGAGCAGTTCTTC. It encodes CSVERIISGGEQFF. This chain uses TRBV29-1 with TRBJ2-1; 7 nucleotides align to TRBD1. This CDR3 has 14 residues. From germline, CDR1 is SQVTM and CDR2 ANQGSEA. The junction had 11 bases not matched to a gene; V was cut back by 3 bases and J by 9 bases.

V gene TRBV5-1 combines with J gene TRBJ2-2; 7 nucleotides agree with TRBD1. The CDR3 length is 14 residues. The V segment lost 2 bases and the J segment 3 bases; nucleotides outside the gene matches: 1. Germline V gene data show CDR1 as SGHRS and CDR2 as YFSETQ. Here the CDR3 DNA reads TGCGCCAGCAGCTTTACAGGGGACACCGGGGAGCTGTTTTTT. It is translated as CASSFTGDTGELFF.

J is TRBJ1-6 and V is TRBV6-6; D not certain. This CDR3 region has 14 residues. Trimming shortened V by 4 bases and J by 10 bases, and 14 bases separated the two germline ends. Germline V CDR1 and CDR2: MNHNY, SVGAGI (reference sequence). CDR3 nucleotide sequence: TGTGCCAGCAGTTCGAGGGAACACGTCTCACCCCTCCACTTT. This codes for CASSSREHVSPLHF.

The CDR3 loop is CASTSFGAGYTF. DNA for the CDR3: TGTGCCAGCACCTCCTTTGGGGCTGGCTACACCTTC. The gene calls are TRBV5-4 and TRBJ1-2; a possible D gene is TRBD1 (5 bases). CDR1 is SGHNT, CDR2 YYREEE, per germline (reference sequence). The CDR3 consists of 12 residues. Trimming took off 6 bases at V and 7 bases at J, with 13 bases between the two ends.

V gene TRBV7-2 combines with J gene TRBJ2-5, with D possibly TRBD2 on 6 matching bases. V lost 1 base to trimming and J lost 7 bases, with 13 bases between them. Germline lookup yields CDR1 SGHTA and CDR2 FQGNSA. The CDR3 covers 14 residues. Here the CDR3 DNA reads TGTGCCAGCAGCTTAGAGGGACTGAGCATGACCCAGTACTTC. As protein: CASSLEGLSMTQYF.

The V gene is TRBV28, the J gene TRBJ2-1; 9 positions agree with TRBD2. The V segment lost 4 bases and the J segment 2 bases; nucleotides outside the gene matches: 6. The V gene's germline CDR1 is MDHEN and CDR2 SYDVKM. The CDR3 covers 16 residues. In DNA form, the CDR3 reads TGTGCCAGCAGTTCCCCGGCGGGAGGGACCTACAATGAGCAGTTCTTC. Its protein product is CASSSPAGGTYNEQFF.

CDR3 region: CASSVGYGRDQETQYF. CDR3 DNA sequence: TGTGCCAGCAGCGTAGGGTACGGGAGGGACCAAGAGACCCAGTACTTC. The chain couples TRBV9 to TRBJ2-5; TRBD2 matches 8 bases. Trimming at V came to 0 bases and at J to 0 bases, leaving 4 bases not matched to a gene. The germline V gene encodes CDR1 SGDLS and CDR2 YYNGEE. This CDR3 is built from 16 residues.

V gene TRBV7-2 combines with J gene TRBJ2-7; tentative D call: TRBD1 (5 bases). Deletions cut 3 bases from V and 3 bases from J, with 21 bases between. The CDR3 runs 17 residues. Germline V CDR1 and CDR2: SGHTA, FQGNSA. The CDR3 DNA follows: TGTGCCAGCAGCTTGGCGACAGTATACCGTTGGGGCTACGAGCAGTACTTC. This sequence encodes CASSLATVYRWGYEQYF.

V gene TRBV7-8 combines with J gene TRBJ1-2; a possible D gene is TRBD1 (6 bases). Germline loops: CDR1 SGHVS, CDR2 FQNEAQ. Trimming stripped 3 bases from V and 3 bases from J, with 8 bases between. The CDR3 consists of 13 residues. The CDR3 DNA sequence: TGTGCCAGCAGCTTTGGACAGCACTATGGCTACACCTTC. Translation gives CASSFGQHYGYTF.

The gene calls are TRBV19 and TRBJ2-7; TRBD1 agrees at 9 bases. Trimming at V came to 5 bases and at J to 1 base, leaving 9 bases not matched to a gene. CDR1 is LNHDA and CDR2 is SQIVND in the germline V gene (reference sequence). The CDR3 extends over 16 amino acids. CDR3 in DNA: TGTGCCAGTAGTTCACCCTTTGGGACAGGGTCCTACGAGCAGTACTTC. Translated, it gives CASSSPFGTGSYEQYF.

The chain couples TRBV19 to TRBJ2-1; D is uncertain. The length of the CDR3 is 13 residues. The germline CDR1 and CDR2 sequences are LNHDA and SQIVND (reference sequence). V lost 5 bases to trimming and J lost 3 bases, with 8 bases between them. CDR3 residues: CASSPSYYNEQFF. The CDR3 DNA is TGTGCCAGTAGTCCCTCCTACTACAATGAGCAGTTCTTC. The entire variable domain, with the rest obtained from reference TRBV19 and TRBJ2-1, is as follows: DGGITQSPKYLFRKEGQNVTLSCEQNLNHDAMYWYRQDPGQGLRLIYYSQIVNDFQKGDIAEGYSVSREKKESFPLTVTSAQKNPTAFYLCASSPSYYNEQFFGPGTRLTVL.

V and J are TRBV19 and TRBJ1-5; no firm D call. Germline V gene data show CDR1 as LNHDA and CDR2 as SQIVND (reference sequence). The CDR3 totals 11 residues. With 4 bases removed from V and 8 bases from J, the gap between germline ends came to 6 bases. CDR3 sequence (DNA): TGTGCCAGTAGTACGGGTGAGCCCCAGCATTTT. This sequence encodes CASSTGEPQHF.